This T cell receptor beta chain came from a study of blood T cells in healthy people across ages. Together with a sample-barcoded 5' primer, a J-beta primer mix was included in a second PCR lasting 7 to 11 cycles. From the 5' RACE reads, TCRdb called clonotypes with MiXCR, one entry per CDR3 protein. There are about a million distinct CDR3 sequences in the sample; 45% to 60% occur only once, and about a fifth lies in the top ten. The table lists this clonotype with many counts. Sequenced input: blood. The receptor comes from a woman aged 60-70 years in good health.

Here the CDR3 reads CRIAGETYEQYF. The CDR3 DNA is TGCAGGATCGCGGGAGAAACCTACGAGCAGTACTTC. V usage is TRBV20-1 and J usage is TRBJ2-7, with 7 bases identical to TRBD2. Germline CDR1 reads DFQATT; CDR2 reads SNEGSKA (reference sequence). The CDR3 runs 12 residues.